This TCR beta chain was identified in a study of CD8 T cells in Susac syndrome. CDR1 and CDR2 (germline): MNHEY, SMNVEV (reference sequence). Trimming left V 5 bases short and J 1 base short, with 20 bases between. The CDR3 contains 18 residues. Sequencing of TCR beta, carried out with a high-throughput approach, was applied to CD8+ and CD4+ T cells from the blood. TEMRA cells were FACS-enriched, and CD8+ and CD4+ T cells were isolated negatively. RNA totalling roughly 0.5 to 1 ug underwent reverse transcription with random hexamers. MiXCR, applied by TCRdb to the immunoSEQ multiplex PCR reads, yields one record per CDR3 protein. The sample contains 120,000 or so distinct CDR3 sequences, around 94% of which appear only once.

The sample taken for sequencing was CD4+ T cells from PBMCs. The rearrangement uses TRBV27 and TRBJ2-2; D tentatively reads TRBD1 or TRBD2 (5 bases each). This TCR was recovered from a human donor in good health. The CDR3 DNA sequence: TGTGCCAGCAGTCCCCGGGCGGGTCTAGGGGTGAACACCGGGGAGCTGTTTTTT. As protein: CASSPRAGLGVNTGELFF.